Sequencing of this T cell receptor beta chain was carried out in a study of post-analysis software for immune sequencing data. This clonotype has more than one count but fewer than ten. Unique molecular identifiers were built into the TCR beta cDNA libraries. TCRdb itself ran the PCR reads through MiXCR, one entry per CDR3 protein. The data show hundreds of thousands of distinct CDR3 sequences, 30% seen once. This sequence originates from a girl aged 5-17 years with multiple sclerosis. Source material: blood.

The CDR3 DNA sequence: TGCAGCGTTAAACAGGGGGGGGGGAATGAGCAGTTCTTC. Encoded protein: CSVKQGGGNEQFF. This sequence joins TRBV29-1 and TRBJ2-1; a possible D gene is TRBD1 (8 bases). V lost 5 bases, J lost 7 bases, and 15 bases lay in between. The germline CDR1 and CDR2 sequences are SQVTM and ANQGSEA. The CDR3 has 13 amino acids.